This TCR beta chain is from a study of siplizumab effects on memory and regulatory T cells. Sequencing used immunoSEQ multiplex PCR; TCRdb keeps in-frame clones, though not all of them. The sample gives approximately 84,000 clones, 95% of which show up once; around 18% is in the top ten. From germline, CDR1 is MNHEY and CDR2 SMNVEV (reference sequence). This CDR3 has 16 amino acids. Trimming took off 6 bases at V and 4 bases at J, with 21 bases between the two ends. Study-wide results and limits: Memory cells seemed less diverse than naive T cells, which seemed major alloresponse contributors. Siplizumab conditions gave an average of around 65% Treg-derived mappable alloreactive CD4+ clones, versus about 30% for controls.

This clone was observed a single time. Antigen: not known. Sequenced input: CD8+ T cells sorted from blood. The chain employs TRBV27 and TRBJ2-5; TRBD1 might be the D (7 bases). The receptor's source is a human donor in good health. CDR3 residues: CASRISGGRSLETQYF. CDR3 bases: TGTGCCAGCAGGATTTCAGGGGGGCGAAGTTTAGAGACCCAGTACTTC.